The sequence of this T cell receptor (beta chain) was determined in a study of T cell clonality in common variable immunodeficiency. Germline CDR1 KGHSH, CDR2 LQKENI. V was cut by 3 bases and J by 0 bases, with 2 bases left in between. The CDR3 totals 13 residues. Measured with immunoSEQ multiplex PCR; TCRdb has only the in-frame clones, and not every one. The profile covers about 43,000 clones, none occurring a single time. This clone was seen many times. Its target is not known. Sequencing ends 3 residues short of the CDR3 end; the germline J gene provides the rest. Study results and limitations: Fewer deletions and N-nucleotide insertions were reportedly seen in common variable immunodeficiency TCR beta sequences.

The origin of this receptor is a person between 18 and 75 years old in good health. The V gene is TRBV18, the J gene TRBJ2-2; no reliable D call. Sequences were obtained from peripheral blood mononuclear cells. This chain's CDR3 is CASSPSNTGELFF. Partial CDR3 DNA: TGTGCCAGCTCACCCTCGAACACCGGGGAG.